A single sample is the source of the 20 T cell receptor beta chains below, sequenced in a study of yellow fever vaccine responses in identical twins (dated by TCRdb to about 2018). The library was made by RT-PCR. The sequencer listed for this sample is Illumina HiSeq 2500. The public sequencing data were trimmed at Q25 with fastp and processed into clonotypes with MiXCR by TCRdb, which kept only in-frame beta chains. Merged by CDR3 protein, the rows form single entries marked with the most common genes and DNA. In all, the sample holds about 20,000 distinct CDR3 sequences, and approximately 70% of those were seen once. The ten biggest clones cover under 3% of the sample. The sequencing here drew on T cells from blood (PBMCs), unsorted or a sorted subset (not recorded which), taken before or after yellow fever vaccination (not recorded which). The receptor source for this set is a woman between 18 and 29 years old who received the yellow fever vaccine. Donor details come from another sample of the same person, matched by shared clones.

The CDR3 here is CASSQGLALYNEQFF. CDR3 nucleotide sequence: TGTGCCAGCAGCCAAGGTTTAGCCTTGTACAATGAGCAGTTCTTC. J is TRBJ2-1 and V is TRBV3-1; D call uncertain. The CDR3 totals 15 residues. V gave up 1 base and J gave up 4 bases, with 11 bases separating them. Germline V lookup: CDR1 LGHDT, CDR2 YNNKEL (reference sequence).

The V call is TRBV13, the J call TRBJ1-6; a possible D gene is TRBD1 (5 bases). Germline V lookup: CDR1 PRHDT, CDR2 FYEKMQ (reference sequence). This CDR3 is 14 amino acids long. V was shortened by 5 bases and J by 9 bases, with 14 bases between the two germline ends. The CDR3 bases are TGTGCCAGCAGCCTGGGGGAGATCGGTTCACCCCTCCACTTT. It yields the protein CASSLGEIGSPLHF. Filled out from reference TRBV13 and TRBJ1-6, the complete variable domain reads AAGVIQSPRHLIKEKRETATLKCYPIPRHDTVYWYQQGPGQDPQFLISFYEKMQSDKGSIPDRFSAQQFSDYHSELNMSSLELGDSALYFCASSLGEIGSPLHFGNGTRLTVT.

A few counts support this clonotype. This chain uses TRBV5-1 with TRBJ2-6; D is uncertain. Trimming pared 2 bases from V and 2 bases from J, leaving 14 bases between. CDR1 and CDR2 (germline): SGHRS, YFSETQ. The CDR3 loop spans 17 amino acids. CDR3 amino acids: CASSLELPGPGANVLTF. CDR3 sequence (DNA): TGCGCCAGCAGCTTAGAGCTTCCCGGGCCTGGGGCCAACGTCCTGACTTTC.

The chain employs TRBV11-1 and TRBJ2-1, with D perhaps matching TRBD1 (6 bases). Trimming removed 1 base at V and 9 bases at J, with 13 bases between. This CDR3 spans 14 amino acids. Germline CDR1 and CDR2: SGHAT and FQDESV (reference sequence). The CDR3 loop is CASSLVAGDPEQFF. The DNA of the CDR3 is TGTGCCAGCAGCTTAGTCGCAGGGGACCCTGAGCAGTTCTTC.

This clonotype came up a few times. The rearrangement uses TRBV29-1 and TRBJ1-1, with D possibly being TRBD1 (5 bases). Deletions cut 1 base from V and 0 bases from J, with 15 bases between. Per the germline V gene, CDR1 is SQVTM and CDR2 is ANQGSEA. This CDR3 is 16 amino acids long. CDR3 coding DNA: TGCAGCGTTGAAGTAGACGACAGTCTCATGAACACTGAAGCTTTCTTT. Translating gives CSVEVDDSLMNTEAFF.

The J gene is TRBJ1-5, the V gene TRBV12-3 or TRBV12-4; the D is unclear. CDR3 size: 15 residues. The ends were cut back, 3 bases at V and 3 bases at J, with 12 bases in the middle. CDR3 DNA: TGTGCCAGCAGTTTCGGACGGCTGATCAATCAGCCCCAGCATTTT. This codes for CASSFGRLINQPQHF.

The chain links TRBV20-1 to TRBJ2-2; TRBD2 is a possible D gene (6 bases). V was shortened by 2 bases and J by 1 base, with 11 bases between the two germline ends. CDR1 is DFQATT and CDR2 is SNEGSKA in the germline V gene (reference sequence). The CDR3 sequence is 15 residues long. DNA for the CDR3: TGCAGTGCTAGATTCCGGGGGAGGAACACCGGGGAGCTGTTTTTT. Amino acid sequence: CSARFRGRNTGELFF.

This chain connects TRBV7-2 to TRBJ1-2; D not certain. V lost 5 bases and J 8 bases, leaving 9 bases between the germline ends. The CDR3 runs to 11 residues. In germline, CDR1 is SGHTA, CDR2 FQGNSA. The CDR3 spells CASSHTQGYTF. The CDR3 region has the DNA TGTGCCAGCAGCCATACCCAGGGCTACACCTTC.

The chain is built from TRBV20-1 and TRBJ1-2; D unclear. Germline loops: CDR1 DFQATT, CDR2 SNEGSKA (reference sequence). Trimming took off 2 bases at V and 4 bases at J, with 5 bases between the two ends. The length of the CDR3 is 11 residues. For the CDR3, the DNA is TGCAGTGCTAGACCCACCTATGGCTACACCTTC. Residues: CSARPTYGYTF.

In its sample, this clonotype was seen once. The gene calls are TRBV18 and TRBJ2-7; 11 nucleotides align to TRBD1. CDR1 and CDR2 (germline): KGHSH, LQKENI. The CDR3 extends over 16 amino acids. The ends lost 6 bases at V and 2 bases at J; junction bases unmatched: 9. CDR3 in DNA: TGTGCCAGCTCTCCTAATCCGGGACAGGGGGCCTACGAGCAGTACTTC. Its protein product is CASSPNPGQGAYEQYF.

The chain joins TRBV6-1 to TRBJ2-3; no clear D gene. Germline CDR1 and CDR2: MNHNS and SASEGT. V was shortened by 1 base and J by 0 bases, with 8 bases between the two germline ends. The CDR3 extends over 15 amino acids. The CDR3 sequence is CASSEEPASTDTQYF. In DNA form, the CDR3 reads TGTGCCAGCAGTGAAGAACCGGCTAGCACAGATACGCAGTATTTT.

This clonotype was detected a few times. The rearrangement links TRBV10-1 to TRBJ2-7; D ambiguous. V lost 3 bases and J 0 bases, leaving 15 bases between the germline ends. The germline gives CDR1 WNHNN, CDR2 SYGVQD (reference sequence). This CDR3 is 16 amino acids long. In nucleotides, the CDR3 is TGCGCCAGCAGTGAAGGGCAGTCCGAATCCTCCTACGAGCAGTACTTC. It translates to CASSEGQSESSYEQYF.

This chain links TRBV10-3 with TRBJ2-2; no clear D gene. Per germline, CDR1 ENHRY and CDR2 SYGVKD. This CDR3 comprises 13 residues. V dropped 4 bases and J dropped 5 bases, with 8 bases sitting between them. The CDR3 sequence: CAISVGYTGELFF. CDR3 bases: TGTGCCATCAGTGTTGGGTATACCGGGGAGCTGTTTTTT.

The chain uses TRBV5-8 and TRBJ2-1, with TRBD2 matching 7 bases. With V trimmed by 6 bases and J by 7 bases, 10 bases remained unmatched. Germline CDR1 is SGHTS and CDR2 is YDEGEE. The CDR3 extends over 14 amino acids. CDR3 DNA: TGTGCCAGCACGAAAACTAGCGCTATAAATGAGCAGTTCTTC. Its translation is CASTKTSAINEQFF.

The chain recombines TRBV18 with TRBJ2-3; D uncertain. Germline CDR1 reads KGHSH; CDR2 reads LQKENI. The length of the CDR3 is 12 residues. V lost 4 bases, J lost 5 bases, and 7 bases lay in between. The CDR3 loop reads CASSLYVDTQYF. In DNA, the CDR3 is TGTGCCAGCTCACTCTACGTAGATACGCAGTATTTT.

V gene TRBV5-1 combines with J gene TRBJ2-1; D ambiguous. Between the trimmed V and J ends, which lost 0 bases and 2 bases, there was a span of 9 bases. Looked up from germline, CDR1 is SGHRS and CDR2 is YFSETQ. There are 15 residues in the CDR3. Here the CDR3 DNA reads TGCGCCAGCAGCTTGGCCGAACAGACCTACAATGAGCAGTTCTTC. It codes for CASSLAEQTYNEQFF.

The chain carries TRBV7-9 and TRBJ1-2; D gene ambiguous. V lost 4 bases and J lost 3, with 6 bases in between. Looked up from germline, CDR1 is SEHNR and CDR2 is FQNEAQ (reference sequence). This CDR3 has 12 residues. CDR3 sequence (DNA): TGTGCCAGCAGCTCACGGGACTATGGCTACACCTTC. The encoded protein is CASSSRDYGYTF.

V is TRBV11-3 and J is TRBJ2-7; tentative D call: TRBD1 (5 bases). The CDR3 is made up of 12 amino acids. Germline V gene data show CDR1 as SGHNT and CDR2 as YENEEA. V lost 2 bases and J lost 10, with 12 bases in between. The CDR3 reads CASSLITGDQYF. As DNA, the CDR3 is TGTGCCAGCAGCTTAATCACAGGAGACCAGTACTTC.

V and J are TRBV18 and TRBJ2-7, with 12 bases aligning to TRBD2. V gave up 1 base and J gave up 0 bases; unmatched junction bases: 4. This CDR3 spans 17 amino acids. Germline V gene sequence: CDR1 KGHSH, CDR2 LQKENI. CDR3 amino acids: CASSPRLAGGGSYEQYF. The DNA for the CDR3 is TGTGCCAGCTCACCACGTCTAGCGGGAGGGGGCTCCTACGAGCAGTACTTC.

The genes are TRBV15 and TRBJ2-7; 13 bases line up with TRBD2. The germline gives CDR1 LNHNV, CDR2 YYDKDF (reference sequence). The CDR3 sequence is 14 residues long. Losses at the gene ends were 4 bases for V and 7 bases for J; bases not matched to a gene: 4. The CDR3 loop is CATSNQLAGGEQYV. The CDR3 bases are TGTGCCACCAGCAACCAACTAGCGGGAGGGGAGCAGTACGTC.